This entry lists 2 T cell receptor beta chains sequenced from one sample in a study of T cell repertoires in cytomegalovirus infection (dated by TCRdb to about 2019). Sequenced using an Illumina HiSeq 1500. The public sequencing data were trimmed at Q25 with fastp and processed into clonotypes with MiXCR by TCRdb, which kept only in-frame beta chains. Identical CDR3 proteins give one entry, which carries the most common genes and DNA. Across this sample there are about 770,000 distinct CDR3 sequences, with just under 30% seen only once. Together, the top ten hold 13% of the sample. This specimen's treatment or condition label, interpreted: in vitro stimulation with specific CMV peptide epitopes to enrich CMV-specific T cells. For these TCRs, the target antigens are not known. The input for sequencing was cultured CD8+ T cells from PBMCs, taken from culture after CMV antigen stimulation. The receptors here all came from a human donor in good health (CMV status not recorded). Some clones in this sample may be carry-over from other donors' samples.

This clonotype has a handful of counts. The V and J genes are TRBV7-2 and TRBJ1-1; perhaps TRBD1 as D (6 bases). Trimming removed 6 bases from V and 4 bases from J, with 18 bases in between. Germline CDR1 reads SGHTA; CDR2 reads FQGNSA. The CDR3 runs 15 residues. CDR3 DNA: TGTGCCAGCAGGGAACAGGGTAGGGACTTCACTGAAGCTTTCTTT. This sequence encodes CASREQGRDFTEAFF.

This clonotype was seen a handful of times. This chain links TRBV7-6 with TRBJ2-3; D possibly corresponds to TRBD1 (6 bases). In germline, CDR1 is SGHVS, CDR2 FNYEAQ. This CDR3 is 14 amino acids long. V was cut by 7 bases and J by 4 bases, with 15 bases left in between. The CDR3 reads CASTPIGGADTQYF. Written as DNA, the CDR3 is TGTGCCAGCACACCCATAGGGGGAGCAGATACGCAGTATTTT.